The present TCR beta chain was sequenced within a study of cytomegalovirus exposure and HLA in healthy donors (dated by TCRdb to about 2017). Some background on the complete study: According to an earlier analysis of several hundred of the donors, about 180 million T cells yielded over 90 million unique TCR beta sequences and approximately 300 Gb of sequence data. About 280 gigabases of sequencing data and roughly 80 million unique TCR sequences made up an early release that covered under 750 HLA-typed donors. Of the 398 genotyped donors, 81% fell in the genetic ancestry cluster associated with self-reported Caucasian donors. The study aimed to test whether signatures of past pathogen exposure could be identified by cataloging public T cell receptors. The study profiled the T cell repertoires of 550 to 700 subjects by immunosequencing and related them to cytomegalovirus serostatus. Along with the roughly 670-subject first cohort, a separate validation cohort of over 90 different subjects was used. To predict cytomegalovirus infection status, the study brought together high-throughput TCR immunosequencing, statistical association of individual TCRs with disease status, and machine learning. A later analysis re-examined previously published TCR beta repertoires from 500 to 700 donors and added high-resolution HLA genotyping to investigate patterns of TCR occurrence. In the later analysis, no new phenotypic data were used to find candidate immune exposures; instead, reliance was placed on TCR beta sequences and their occurrence across donors. To decide whether each TCR beta V gene segment behaved as functional or pseudogenic, an earlier analysis of approximately 620 of the donors relied on high-throughput TCR beta sequencing. Donor age, sex, ethnicity and CMV serostatus were collected together with the repertoire data. A later genetic analysis used genome-wide SNP genotypes for about 65% of the roughly 670 donors, treating that subset as a discovery cohort. All discovery cohort repertoires had been generated on a single sequencing platform. Both class I and class II loci were covered by HLA typing, at four-digit resolution. The number of typed donors differed by locus: about 629-630 for A, B, C, DRB1 and DQB1; some 500 for DQA1; 606 for DPA1; and around 450 for DPB1. A handful of DR-DQ haplotypes were handled as single units for association and clustering because linkage in the cohort was strong. On average, around 240,000 unique TCR beta nucleotide sequences were sequenced per donor among a few hundred genotyped donors of the cohort, with roughly 18% of those sequences being non-productive. What the study reported, not specific to this receptor: Strong co-occurrence of HLA alleles, especially DR and DQ, made assigning TCR associations to individual alleles difficult. In both the original and validation cohorts, the classifier was reported to diagnose cytomegalovirus status with high specificity and sensitivity. According to a later analysis, parvovirus B19, influenza, CMV and Epstein-Barr virus appeared linked to several top co-occurrence clusters. According to a later analysis, most CMV-associated TCR beta chains appeared to be HLA-restricted, and the HLA associations seemed to be driven largely by CMV exposure. HLA typing was unavailable for some donors at each locus, so association tests used only the typed subset. Presence/absence analyses assumed roughly uniform sequencing depth across donors, an assumption that may not hold. Over 15 rarely observed V segments, including chromosome 9 orphons, were excluded from the earlier analysis of a few hundred of the donors because counts were too low. Across donors, most TCR sequences were observed very rarely, whereas some public TCRs were present in many individuals. An association between a missense DCLRE1C variant and V-gene and J-gene trimming of TCR beta chains was found in a later genetic analysis and replicated in an independent cohort. Correlated functional status among segregating V segments might reflect linkage disequilibrium, but an unknown experimental factor could not be ruled out. A further reported finding was that TCR beta sequences accurately predicted the HLA-A and HLA-B alleles for most subjects in the first cohort. In vitro tests confirmed that a few of the cytomegalovirus-associated TCR beta chains recognize cytomegalovirus antigens. In a later analysis, HLA-associated TCR beta chains showed more clonal expansion and lower generation probabilities than non-associated chains that were equally common. Compared with the approximately 670-donor mean, donors in an Asian-associated ancestry cluster had fewer N-insertions in productive TCRs, according to a later genetic analysis. It was suggested by the authors that the approach could potentially be generalized to other disease states and immunological phenotypes. The 87-base-pair reads could not distinguish some IMGT-functional V segments, including TRBV6-2 and TRBV6-3, so those segments were excluded. In a later analysis, TCR association rates were found to vary across HLA loci, with the most associated TCRs seen for DRB1 alleles and the fewest for HLA-C alleles. Broadly in line with IMGT annotations, most TCR beta V segments showed up in productive rearrangements about 87% or about 30% of the time in an earlier analysis of roughly 590 of the donors. In the study, approximately 150 TCR beta chains were listed as associated with cytomegalovirus. Immune exposure information for the cohort was limited to CMV serostatus. A cluster of highly shared sequence variants was judged likely to be a technical artifact of the sequencing pipeline. In a later analysis, over 15,000 TCR beta sequences were associated with specific HLA alleles at a false discovery rate of 0.05. Only TCR beta chains were sequenced in this cohort, and the absence of alpha or paired-chain data limited detectable features.

The library came from the immunoSEQ multiplex PCR assay. A mixture of 60 forward primers for TCR Vbeta segments and 13 reverse primers for TCR Jbeta segments was used in the multiplex PCR. The CDR3 region of rearranged TCR beta genes was amplified from genomic DNA with a multiplex PCR assay. The Illumina HiSeq System was used to sequence the amplified TCR beta libraries as 87-base-pair reads. Processing in the source paper ran as follows. A later analysis tallied 75 million to 95 million unique TCR beta chains across the 666 repertoires, and approximately 9.9 million of those chains were shared by two or more donors. A nearest-neighbor algorithm error-corrected the raw reads and collapsed the reads into unique sequences, merging closely related sequences to remove PCR and sequencing errors. V, D and J gene segments were assigned by aligning CDR3 sequences to IMGT reference sequences. Each retained sequence needed at least a six-nucleotide match to both a V gene segment and a J gene segment. Rearrangements were classified as productive when the CDR3 lacked stop codons and remained in frame with V and J, and all other rearrangements were classified as non-productive. Following IMGT convention, CDR3 was defined as the stretch from the second conserved V-encoded cysteine to the conserved J-encoded phenylalanine. The earlier analysis of about 640 of the donors excluded any sequence lacking an unambiguous match to a single V gene segment. In an earlier analysis of 450 to 750 of the donors, a V segment was called functional when productive rearrangements were above 56.7%, and segregating when the standard deviation between donors exceeded 5%. A statistical classification framework was built to diagnose cytomegalovirus status from the catalog of TCR beta chain sequences. In a later analysis, TCR nucleotide sequences were compared against IMGT/GENE-DB human TR gene sequences so that V and J genes could be assigned. In a later analysis, CDR3 sequences and most-parsimonious VDJ recombination scenarios were assigned using the TCRdist pipeline. In a later analysis, each TCR beta chain was defined by its CDR3 amino acid sequence together with its V-gene family, and reads without a unique V-gene family were excluded. As a way to deal with suspected cross-contamination and a sequencing artifact, a later analysis dropped nearly 600 nucleotide sequences that were highly shared and had low generation probability. A later analysis calculated a clonal expansion index for each public chain from normalized within-repertoire ranks of inferred template counts. In a later analysis, generation probabilities were computed using a VDJ recombination model fitted to out-of-frame rearrangements, and the results were checked against IGoR. A later analysis scored TCR-TCR, TCR-HLA and TCR-CMV co-occurrence with hypergeometric tests, applying a repertoire-size bias correction to TCR pairs. In a later analysis, false discovery rates were estimated by permuting HLA or CMV assignments 20 times. In a later analysis, co-occurring TCRs were grouped using DBSCAN, with TCRdist sequence similarity added in when clustering inside HLA-allele-positive subsets. Co-occurrence clustering excluded repertoires with fewer than 30,000 or more than 120,000 public chains, plus five with anomalous nucleotide sharing. TCRdb mirrors the immuneACCESS table, restricted to in-frame sequences. Some clones are absent from its copies; in checked studies, under half trace to an unresolved V gene, and the reason for the others is unknown. The DNA gave D and trimming, while V, J and clone size come from that table. The sample table holds fewer than 200,000 clones, of which around 80% were seen once. The biggest ten clones account for about 2.2% of the sample.

The cohort consisted of 666 healthy bone marrow donors. All cohort members were sampled while nominally healthy, although unrecorded immune exposures were likely present. The donor tested CMV seronegative, placing the donor among the 350 to 400 seronegative members of the cohort. A peripheral blood sample was provided by each donor, and peripheral blood mononuclear cells were used for TCR beta sequencing. The Qiagen DNeasy Blood Extraction Kit was used to extract genomic DNA from the blood cell samples. Based on the germline V gene (reference sequence), the CDR1 and CDR2 sequences are SEHNR and FQNEAQ. The CDR3 spans 14 residues, from the cysteine through the phenylalanine. CDR3 DNA is the only sequence kept; it has 42 bases, read in frame from the first base. V is pared back by 1 base and J by 1 base, with 5 bases lying between the germline termini. Concerning this clone: Its antigen is currently not known. No clone much larger than this one lies a single base away; base qualities are absent.

The chain was built from TRBV7-9 and TRBJ2-1; no D gene is confidently identified. The receptor was isolated from a woman in her twenties or thirties in good health and CMV-seronegative. Sequencing was carried out using PBMCs. The CDR3 reads as follows: CASSLVVSYNEQFF. The DNA sequence follows: TGTGCCAGCAGCTTAGTCGTTTCCTACAATGAGCAGTTCTTC.